This paragraph covers one TCR beta chain sequence. TCRdb's table, derived via immunoSEQ multiplex PCR, lists solely in-frame clones and lacks some. The sample yields about 260,000 clones, more than 80% seen once. V dropped 5 bases and J dropped 6 bases, with 22 bases sitting between them. The CDR3 has 17 residues. Germline V gene sequence: CDR1 SEHNR, CDR2 FQNEAQ (reference sequence). Before they entered the study, exposed participants had met a COVID-19 case within 2 weeks. This entry comes from a study of blood T cell repertoires in COVID-19. This TCR was recovered from a man over 45 who had been exposed to COVID-19. Sequencing used PBMCs or T cells enriched from blood (not recorded which). The chain recombines TRBV7-9 with TRBJ1-4; D possibly corresponds to TRBD1 (5 bases). The CDR3 region is CASSLVPTGDYDEKLFF. The CDR3 nucleotides read TGTGCCAGCAGCCTTGTCCCCACAGGAGATTATGATGAAAAACTGTTTTTT. The whole variable domain, filled in from reference TRBV7-9 and TRBJ1-4, reads DTGVSQNPRHKITKRGQNVTFRCDPISEHNRLYWYRQTLGQGPEFLTYFQNEAQLEKSRLLSDRFSAERPKGSFSTLEIQRTEQGDSAMYLCASSLVPTGDYDEKLFFGSGTQLSVL.